This T cell receptor beta chain was found in a study of cytomegalovirus exposure and HLA in healthy donors. The PCR ran on 60 Vbeta and 13 Jbeta primers. This table comes from immunoSEQ multiplex PCR, and its TCRdb copy is limited to in-frame clones, with some not included. The data show 150,000 or so clones, roughly four fifths seen once. This clone showed up just a few times. The sequence derives from a man aged 50 or older in good health and CMV-seropositive. The sequenced sample consisted of PBMCs.

The CDR3 nucleotides read TGTGCCAGCAGCGTAGGTACAGGGGGATTCGAGCAGTACTTC. Amino acid sequence: CASSVGTGGFEQYF. V and J are TRBV9 and TRBJ2-7; 8 bases are shared with TRBD1. The CDR3 length is 14 residues. Germline V CDR1 and CDR2: SGDLS, YYNGEE. The trim removed 0 bases at V and 6 bases at J, leaving 5 bases unmatched. Full variable domain (outside the CDR3, taken from reference TRBV9 and TRBJ2-7): DSGVTQTPKHLITATGQRVTLRCSPRSGDLSVYWYQQSLDQGLQFLIQYYNGEERAKGNILERFSAQQFPDLHSELNLSSLELGDSALYFCASSVGTGGFEQYFGPGTRLTVT.